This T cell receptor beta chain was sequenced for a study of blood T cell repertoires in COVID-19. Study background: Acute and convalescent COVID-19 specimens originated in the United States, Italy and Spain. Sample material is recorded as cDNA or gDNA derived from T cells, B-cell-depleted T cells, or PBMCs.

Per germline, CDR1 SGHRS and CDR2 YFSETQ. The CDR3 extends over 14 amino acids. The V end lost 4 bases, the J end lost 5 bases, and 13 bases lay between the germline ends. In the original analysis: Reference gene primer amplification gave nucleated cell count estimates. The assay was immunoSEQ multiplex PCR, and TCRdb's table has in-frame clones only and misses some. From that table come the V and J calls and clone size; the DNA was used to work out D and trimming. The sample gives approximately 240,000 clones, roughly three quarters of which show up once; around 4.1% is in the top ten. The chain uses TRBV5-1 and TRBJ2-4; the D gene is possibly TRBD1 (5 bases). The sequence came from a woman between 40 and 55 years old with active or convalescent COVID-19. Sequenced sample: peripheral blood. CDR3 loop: CASSPAVRENIQYF. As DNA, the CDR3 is TGCGCCAGCAGCCCGGCCGTCAGGGAAAACATTCAGTACTTC.